Each of the 14 T cell receptor beta chains below was sequenced from the same sample in a study of CD8 T cells in ankylosing spondylitis. TCRdb analysed the 5' RACE reads with MiXCR anew, one entry per CDR3 protein. The sample records some 240,000 distinct CDR3 sequences, approximately 9% being singletons. Sequencing input: blood, either unsorted or a sorted T cell fraction (not recorded which). The receptors were gathered from a male donor with ankylosing spondylitis or in good health (not recorded which).

This clonotype showed up many times. The rearrangement uses TRBV5-1 and TRBJ2-1; the match to TRBD1 covers 7 bases. CDR1 SGHRS and CDR2 YFSETQ come from the germline V gene. J gave up 3 bases and V 4 bases, and 4 bases lay outside the gene matches. The CDR3 extends over 14 amino acids. The CDR3 DNA sequence: TGCGCCAGCAGCCAAAGGGACAGCTACAATGAGCAGTTCTTC. It translates to CASSQRDSYNEQFF.

In this sample, this clonotype turned up a few times. The gene calls are TRBV4-3 and TRBJ1-2; D is undetermined. Trimming pared 5 bases from V and 0 bases from J, leaving 13 bases between. The CDR3 extends over 15 amino acids. Germline V lookup: CDR1 LGHNA, CDR2 YSLEER. The CDR3 DNA reads TGCGCCAGCAGCGCAACTCGGACCTCTAACTATGGCTACACCTTC. The encoded protein is CASSATRTSNYGYTF.

This clonotype occurred a few times. The gene calls are TRBV28 and TRBJ1-4; D perhaps matches TRBD1 (5 bases). CDR3 size: 19 residues. Trimming stripped 3 bases from V and 0 bases from J, with 20 bases between. Per the germline V gene, CDR1 is MDHEN and CDR2 is SYDVKM. In DNA form, the CDR3 reads TGTGCCAGCAGTTTCCCCCGGGGGGTGGTCTTCGCAACTAATGAAAAACTGTTTTTT. As protein: CASSFPRGVVFATNEKLFF.

On this clonotype itself: One base away lies a much larger clone, so this may be a sequencing read error. The chain recombines TRBV6-5 with TRBJ2-3; 7 bases line up with TRBD2. Looked up from germline, CDR1 is MNHEY and CDR2 is SVGAGI. The CDR3 loop spans 15 amino acids. CDR3 sequence (DNA): TGTTCCAGCAGTTACTCGTTCAGCGGGATAGATACGCAGTATTTT. Amino acid sequence: CSSSYSFSGIDTQYF.

The V gene is TRBV27, the J gene TRBJ2-7; weak D call: TRBD2 (5 bases). This CDR3 spans 15 amino acids. Germline V gene lookup returns CDR1 MNHEY and CDR2 SMNVEV (reference sequence). V was trimmed by 8 bases and J by 5 bases, leaving 22 bases between them. The CDR3 DNA reads TGTGCCAGCGCAACCTTGTCGGGGAAGGGTAACGAGCAGTACTTC. Translating it yields CASATLSGKGNEQYF.

The sample holds many counts of this clonotype. This chain links TRBV24-1 with TRBJ2-2, with TRBD2 identical over 12 bases. The CDR3 contains 17 residues. V trimming: 3 bases; J trimming: 5 bases; junction bases outside the gene matches: 6. Germline loops: CDR1 KGHDR, CDR2 SFDVKD. The CDR3 DNA is TGTGCCACCAGTGATCCTCGGACTAGCGGGATGACCGGGGAGCTGTTTTTT. This codes for CATSDPRTSGMTGELFF.

This clonotype occurred many times. This chain connects TRBV7-9 to TRBJ1-1; 8 nucleotides line up with TRBD1. This CDR3 is built from 14 residues. J was trimmed by 4 bases and V by 8 bases; bases with no gene match: 9. Germline V gene lookup returns CDR1 SEHNR and CDR2 FQNEAQ (reference sequence). The CDR3 DNA reads TGTGCCAGCTCTCCCGGGACAGGCGGCACTGAAGCTTTCTTT. This sequence encodes CASSPGTGGTEAFF. The full variable domain, completed using reference TRBV7-9 and TRBJ1-1, is DTGVSQNPRHKITKRGQNVTFRCDPISEHNRLYWYRQTLGQGPEFLTYFQNEAQLEKSRLLSDRFSAERPKGSFSTLEIQRTEQGDSAMYLCASSPGTGGTEAFFGQGTRLTVV.

At least ten counts were recorded for this clonotype. The rearrangement links TRBV20-1 to TRBJ2-7; 10 nucleotides align to TRBD2. Germline V CDR1 and CDR2: DFQATT, SNEGSKA (reference sequence). V was pared by 5 bases and J by 4 bases, with 8 bases of the junction left unmatched. The CDR3 extends over 14 amino acids. The CDR3 protein is CSAGLSGRSYEQYF. CDR3 bases: TGCAGTGCTGGGCTTAGCGGGAGGTCGTACGAGCAGTACTTC.

The chain uses TRBV27 and TRBJ2-7; 11 nucleotides line up with TRBD2. Germline lookup yields CDR1 MNHEY and CDR2 SMNVEV (reference sequence). CDR3 length: 16 residues. V was pared by 6 bases and J by 3 bases, with 10 bases of the junction left unmatched. CDR3 in DNA: TGTGCCAGCAGGCCCCTCGGGACTAGCGGTTTCTACGAGCAGTACTTC. As protein: CASRPLGTSGFYEQYF.

In its sample, this clonotype was seen many times. The chain couples TRBV12-3 or TRBV12-4 to TRBJ1-3; D call uncertain. V was cut by 5 bases and J by 0 bases, with 14 bases left in between. This CDR3 comprises 16 residues. CDR3 nucleotide sequence: TGTGCCAGCAGTACGAGGGCTTTTAGCTCTGGAAACACCATATATTTT. This translates into CASSTRAFSSGNTIYF.

This clonotype was observed at least ten times. The chain carries TRBV19 and TRBJ1-5, with D uncertain. The V end lost 5 bases, the J end lost 0 bases, and 14 bases lay between the germline ends. Germline V gene lookup returns CDR1 LNHDA and CDR2 SQIVND (reference sequence). This CDR3 contains 16 residues. CDR3 loop: CASSPTTDYSNQPQHF. The DNA for the CDR3 is TGTGCCAGTAGTCCAACGACTGATTATAGCAATCAGCCCCAGCATTTT.

This clonotype was observed at least ten times. This chain connects TRBV24-1 to TRBJ2-3; D call uncertain. The V end was cut by 4 bases, the J end by 3 bases, with 7 bases between. Germline CDR1 reads KGHDR; CDR2 reads SFDVKD. The CDR3 is 13 residues long. As DNA, the CDR3 is TGTGCCACCAGTGAGGAATGGACAGATACGCAGTATTTT. Residues: CATSEEWTDTQYF.

This clonotype was recorded many times. V usage is TRBV7-2 and J usage is TRBJ2-7, with TRBD2 as a possible D gene (5 bases). Between the trimmed V and J ends, which lost 1 base and 2 bases, there was a span of 6 bases. The CDR3 loop spans 13 amino acids. Germline CDR1 is SGHTA and CDR2 is FQGNSA. The CDR3 here is CASSLGTAYEQYF. The CDR3 region has the DNA TGTGCCAGCAGCTTAGGGACTGCCTACGAGCAGTACTTC.

The table lists this clonotype with many counts. The CDR3 coding sequence is TGCGCCAGCAGCGCCCGAACAGGGTCCCCGGGGAAATACAATGAGCAGTTCTTC. This sequence encodes CASSARTGSPGKYNEQFF. The chain uses TRBV5-1 and TRBJ2-1; TRBD1 is a possible D gene (6 bases). Germline values: CDR1 SGHRS, CDR2 YFSETQ. V gave up 4 bases and J gave up 4 bases, with 24 bases separating them. CDR3 length: 18 residues.